Listed below are T cell receptor beta chains from one sample, sequenced in a study of post-analysis software for immune sequencing data. Each CDR3 protein gets one entry after TCRdb re-called the PCR reads with MiXCR. Among 400,000 to 500,000 distinct CDR3 sequences, less than 40% were seen once, and the ten largest hold about 7.6%. The sequenced sample consisted of blood. Receptors originate from a girl aged 2-9 years with multiple sclerosis. Each CDR3 is given with its conserved first and last residue. The D gene is left open where the match is weak. Clone size is stated in some rows and not others, as once, few, many or a class when expanded.

j_call,d_call,clone_size,v_call,cdr3_aa,cdr3_nt
TRBJ2-7,NA,many,TRBV20-1,CSARDSPGNPYEQYF,TGCAGTGCTAGAGATAGCCCGGGCAACCCCTACGAGCAGTACTTC
TRBJ1-2,TRBD1,few,TRBV7-8,CASSLGTGGWDGYTF,TGTGCCAGCAGCTTAGGGACAGGGGGCTGGGATGGCTACACCTTC
TRBJ1-1,NA,NA,TRBV10-3,CAITMQADTEAFF,TGTGCCATCACTATGCAGGCAGACACTGAAGCTTTCTTT
TRBJ2-1,TRBD2,NA,TRBV7-2,CASSSTRGLAGGPGQFF,TGTGCCAGCAGCTCCACCCGGGGACTAGCGGGAGGGCCGGGGCAGTTCTTC
TRBJ2-5,NA,NA,TRBV10-3,CAISLGGSYNEQYF,TGTGCCATCAGTCTTGGGGGCTCGTACAATGAGCAGTACTTC
TRBJ2-4,NA,few,TRBV6-6,CASTQEGSLSREQYF,TGTGCCAGCACCCAGGAGGGCAGTCTCTCTAGGGAGCAGTACTTC
TRBJ1-2,TRBD1,NA,TRBV5-6,CASSSQGQGDYGYTF,TGTGCCAGCAGCTCTCAGGGACAGGGGGACTATGGCTACACCTTC
TRBJ2-7,TRBD1,NA,TRBV7-9,CASSLARQGTYEQYF,TGTGCCAGCAGCTTAGCCCGACAGGGGACCTACGAGCAGTACTTC
TRBJ2-1,NA,NA,TRBV5-1,CASSLLVIGENEQFF,TGCGCCAGCAGCTTGTTAGTAATAGGTGAGAATGAGCAGTTCTTC
TRBJ1-2,TRBD1,NA,TRBV2,CASSAPTGAFYGYTF,TGTGCCAGCAGTGCCCCGACAGGGGCCTTCTATGGCTACACCTTC
TRBJ2-7,NA,NA,TRBV2,CASSEEWWGSGDYEQYF,TGTGCCAGCAGTGAAGAGTGGTGGGGCTCTGGGGACTACGAGCAGTACTTC
TRBJ1-2,TRBD1,NA,TRBV6-2/TRBV6-3,CASSQGASWSGYTF,TGTGCCAGCAGCCAGGGGGCCAGTTGGAGTGGCTACACCTTC
TRBJ2-3,NA,NA,TRBV28,CASSPHNKNTQYF,TGTGCCAGCAGCCCCCACAACAAGAATACGCAGTATTTT
TRBJ1-1,NA,NA,TRBV12-3/TRBV12-4,CASSWDGATEAFF,TGTGCCAGCAGTTGGGACGGAGCCACTGAAGCTTTCTTT
TRBJ2-7,NA,NA,TRBV7-9,CSSSFLSATYEQYF,TGTTCCAGCAGCTTCCTCAGCGCAACCTACGAGCAGTACTTC
TRBJ2-7,NA,NA,TRBV24-1,CATSGVGGSGYEQYF,TGTGCCACCAGTGGAGTAGGCGGTTCCGGCTACGAGCAGTACTTC
TRBJ2-5,TRBD2,few,TRBV10-3,CAISASGQETQYF,TGTGCCATCAGTGCTAGCGGCCAAGAGACCCAGTACTTC
TRBJ2-1,NA,NA,TRBV5-1,CASSVEGRSSYNEQFF,TGCGCCAGCAGCGTGGAGGGCAGGAGCTCCTACAATGAGCAGTTCTTC
TRBJ2-7,TRBD2,few,TRBV2,CASSTRASSGGPYEQYF,TGTGCCAGCAGTACGCGGGCCTCTAGCGGGGGGCCCTACGAGCAGTACTTC
TRBJ1-2,NA,NA,TRBV5-1,CASSLDNLNYGYTF,TGCGCCAGCAGCCTTGACAACCTCAACTATGGCTACACCTTC
TRBJ1-6,NA,NA,TRBV6-5,CASSDSYRQNSPLHF,TGTGCCAGCAGTGACTCTTACCGACAGAATTCACCCCTCCACTTT
TRBJ1-2,TRBD1,few,TRBV5-1,CASSLRGPSGGDYYGYTF,TGCGCCAGCAGCTTGCGCGGTCCCTCAGGGGGTGATTACTATGGCTACACCTTC
TRBJ2-5,NA,NA,TRBV6-5,CASSYGLGETQYF,TGTGCCAGCAGTTACGGGTTGGGAGAGACCCAGTACTTC
TRBJ2-5,TRBD1,NA,TRBV20-1,CSARDAGTGDQETQYF,TGCAGTGCTAGAGATGCTGGGACAGGGGATCAAGAGACCCAGTACTTC
TRBJ1-1,NA,NA,TRBV4-1,CASSQFPGLPGAEAFF,TGCGCCAGCAGCCAATTTCCGGGACTCCCTGGCGCTGAAGCTTTCTTT
TRBJ1-4,NA,few,TRBV29-1,CSVEGGDTNEKLFF,TGCAGCGTTGAGGGCGGGGACACTAATGAAAAACTGTTTTTT
TRBJ2-7,TRBD1,few,TRBV5-1,CASSLGVGQGSEQYF,TGCGCCAGCAGCTTGGGTGTGGGACAGGGGAGCGAGCAGTACTTC
TRBJ1-2,NA,NA,TRBV28,CASRVPEGDYGYTF,TGTGCCAGCAGGGTCCCCGAGGGGGACTATGGCTACACCTTC
TRBJ2-3,NA,few,TRBV20-1,CSAGFGSDTQYF,TGCAGTGCTGGATTTGGTTCAGATACGCAGTATTTT
TRBJ1-1,TRBD1,NA,TRBV29-1,CSAWDREAFF,TGCAGCGCTTGGGACAGGGAAGCTTTCTTT
TRBJ2-7,TRBD1,once,TRBV6-5,CASSYRDRSSYEQYF,TGTGCCAGCAGTTACAGGGACAGGAGCTCCTACGAGCAGTACTTC
TRBJ2-3,NA,NA,TRBV12-3/TRBV12-4,CASSFGLGAPDTQYF,TGTGCCAGCAGTTTTGGTTTGGGGGCCCCAGATACGCAGTATTTT